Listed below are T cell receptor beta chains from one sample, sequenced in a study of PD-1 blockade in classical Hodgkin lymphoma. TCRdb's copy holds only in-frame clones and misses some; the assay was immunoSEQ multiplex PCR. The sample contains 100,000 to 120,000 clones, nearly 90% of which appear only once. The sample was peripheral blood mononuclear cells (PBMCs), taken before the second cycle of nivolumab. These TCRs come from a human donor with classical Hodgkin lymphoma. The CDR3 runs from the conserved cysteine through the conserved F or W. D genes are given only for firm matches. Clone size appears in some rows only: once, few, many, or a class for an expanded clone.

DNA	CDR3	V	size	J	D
TGTGCCAGCAGCGGGAATAGCGGGAGGGATACCTACGAGCAGTACTTC	CASSGNSGRDTYEQYF	TRBV5-4	few	TRBJ2-7	TRBD2
TGTGCCAGCAGCCGAACCGAGAGTCTAGCCAAAAACATTCAGTACTTC	CASSRTESLAKNIQYF	TRBV14	.	TRBJ2-4	.
TGTGCCAGTCAGAACACCGGGGAGCTGTTTTTT	CASQNTGELFF	TRBV19	.	TRBJ2-2	.
TGTGCCAGCAGCTTGTCTAGCGGGTTTTACAATGAGCAGTTCTTC	CASSLSSGFYNEQFF	TRBV7-9	.	TRBJ2-1	TRBD2
TGCGCCAGCAGCCCCCGGGGTAGCGGGAGTGCAGATACGCAGTATTTT	CASSPRGSGSADTQYF	TRBV5-1	.	TRBJ2-3	TRBD2
TGTGCCAGCAGTTTAAAAGGGGATGGGGCACAAGAGACCCAGTACTTC	CASSLKGDGAQETQYF	TRBV27	once	TRBJ2-5	.
TGCGCCAGCAGTGAGGCAGGGGGGTTCTCTGAAGCTTTCTTT	CASSEAGGFSEAFF	TRBV10-2	.	TRBJ1-1	TRBD1
TGCGCCAGCAGCTTGGGTAGCGGGAGGGCCCCTGAGCAGTTCTTC	CASSLGSGRAPEQFF	TRBV5-1	.	TRBJ2-1	TRBD2
TGTGCCAGCAGCTTGCCTCAGGGGGAATTTATGAACACTGAAGCTTTCTTT	CASSLPQGEFMNTEAFF	TRBV5-8	.	TRBJ1-1	TRBD1
TGTGCCAGCAGCTTGGGGGTGAGGGAGGAGTCGGGGCAGTACTTC	CASSLGVREESGQYF	TRBV7-9	.	TRBJ2-7	.
TGCGCCAGCAGCTTGGTTGGTAGCGGGGGGTACAATGAGCAGTTCTTC	CASSLVGSGGYNEQFF	TRBV5-1	.	TRBJ2-1	TRBD2
TGTGCCAGCAGCAAACCCGACAGGGTCTACAATGAGCAGTTCTTC	CASSKPDRVYNEQFF	TRBV4-2	.	TRBJ2-1	TRBD1
TGCAGCGTTGTGAAGTCGGGCACTGAAGCTTTCTTT	CSVVKSGTEAFF	TRBV29-1	.	TRBJ1-1	.
TGTGCCAGCTCGAAGGTCGCAGGCCATCAGCCCCAGCATTTT	CASSKVAGHQPQHF	TRBV18	.	TRBJ1-5	.
TGTGCCAGCAGTGATGGACCAAATCAGCCCCAGCATTTT	CASSDGPNQPQHF	TRBV6-1	.	TRBJ1-5	.
TGTGCCAGCAGTTCCCTCGGCGGTAACAATGAGCAGTTCTTC	CASSSLGGNNEQFF	TRBV27	.	TRBJ2-1	.
TGTGCCAGCAGCCTCGACAGATTTGAGCAGTTCTTC	CASSLDRFEQFF	TRBV7-9	.	TRBJ2-1	.
TGTGCCAGCAGTTATGCAGGGAACTATGGCTACACCTTC	CASSYAGNYGYTF	TRBV6-5	.	TRBJ1-2	.
TGTGCCAGCAGCTTAGCGGGGCAGCAGCATTTT	CASSLAGQQHF	TRBV7-9	few	TRBJ1-5	.
TGTGCCAGCAGCGTAGCCGCCGGAGCCTACGAGCAGTACTTC	CASSVAAGAYEQYF	TRBV9	.	TRBJ2-7	.
TGCGCCAGCAGCTTGACTAGCGGGAGCGTCAATGAGCAGTTCTTC	CASSLTSGSVNEQFF	TRBV5-1	once	TRBJ2-1	TRBD2
TGTGCCAGCAGCTTGTCGGGGACTAGCCTCAATGAGCAGTTCTTC	CASSLSGTSLNEQFF	TRBV7-2	.	TRBJ2-1	TRBD2
TGTGCCAGCAGTCCTACTAGCGGGAGCTCCAATGAGCAGTTCTTC	CASSPTSGSSNEQFF	TRBV14	.	TRBJ2-1	TRBD2
TGCAGTGCTAGAGTCTACGAGCAGTACTTC	CSARVYEQYF	TRBV20-1	.	TRBJ2-7	.
TGCGCCAGCAGCCAACCCCCCAGGGGGCGGACTAATGAAAAACTGTTTTTT	CASSQPPRGRTNEKLFF	TRBV4-1	.	TRBJ1-4	TRBD1
TGTGCCAGCAGCGAAGACTCCGGGACTAGCGTTTACAATGAGCAGTTCTTC	CASSEDSGTSVYNEQFF	TRBV13	.	TRBJ2-1	TRBD2
TGTGCCAGCAGTGAATCAGGAGAGATCTATGGCTACACCTTC	CASSESGEIYGYTF	TRBV6-1	.	TRBJ1-2	.
TGCGCCAGCAGCCAAGATGTGGCTCGTAAGGGGTGGGTCACTGAAGCTTTCTTT	CASSQDVARKGWVTEAFF	TRBV4-3	.	TRBJ1-1	.
TGTGCCAGCCTAGAAATCAGCGGGAACACTGAAGCTTTCTTT	CASLEISGNTEAFF	TRBV19	.	TRBJ1-1	.
TGTGCCAGCAGCTTTGGGGGCTACAATGAGCAGTTCTTC	CASSFGGYNEQFF	TRBV5-6	.	TRBJ2-1	.
TGTGCCAGCAGCTTACTGCATTATACGGCTGAAGCTTTCTTT	CASSLLHYTAEAFF	TRBV7-9	.	TRBJ1-1	.
TGTGCCAGCAGTTTAAGGACAGGGCCCGGGGAGCTGTTTTTT	CASSLRTGPGELFF	TRBV28	.	TRBJ2-2	TRBD1
TGCAGTGCTAATAGGTACAATGAGCAGTTCTTC	CSANRYNEQFF	TRBV20-1	.	TRBJ2-1	.
TGTGCCAGCAGTCAAGGGCCCAATGAAAAACTGTTTTTT	CASSQGPNEKLFF	TRBV25-1	.	TRBJ1-4	.
TGTGCCATCAGTAGGAGCTGGGAGCAGTTCTTC	CAISRSWEQFF	TRBV10-3	.	TRBJ2-1	.
TGTGCCAGCAGCCACCTCTGGGGAGAGACCCAGTACTTC	CASSHLWGETQYF	TRBV27	once	TRBJ2-5	.
TGCAGCGTTGTGGGGGTGACCTACAATGAGCAGTTCTTC	CSVVGVTYNEQFF	TRBV29-1	.	TRBJ2-1	.
TGTGCCAGCGGGCAACCGGGACAGGGGACTTTGAGCTCCTACAATGAGCAGTTCTTC	CASGQPGQGTLSSYNEQFF	TRBV7-9	.	TRBJ2-1	TRBD1
TGTGCCTGGAGTGTCCCCGGGACAGGAGGGGACTATGGCTACACCTTC	CAWSVPGTGGDYGYTF	TRBV30	.	TRBJ1-2	TRBD1
TGTGCCAGCTCACCTGGACAGAACACTGAAGCTTTCTTT	CASSPGQNTEAFF	TRBV18	.	TRBJ1-1	.
TGCGCCAGCAGCTTGGGGGGCCAGGCGAACTATGGCTACACCTTC	CASSLGGQANYGYTF	TRBV5-1	.	TRBJ1-2	.
TGTGCCAGCACCCGAGGGGGGAGGACCGGGGAGCTGTTTTTT	CASTRGGRTGELFF	TRBV6-5	.	TRBJ2-2	.
TGTGCCAGTAGTACCACCGGAAGTGCAGGAGAAAAACTGTTTTTT	CASSTTGSAGEKLFF	TRBV19	.	TRBJ1-4	.
TGTGCCAGCAGCCAAGAGGTTGCGGGTGGGGGTGACCCAGGGGGGAATGAGCAGTTCTTC	CASSQEVAGGGDPGGNEQFF	TRBV4-2	.	TRBJ2-1	.
TGTGCCAGCAGCGTAGACGAGACATGGGTTCCCACCTACAATGAGCAGTTCTTC	CASSVDETWVPTYNEQFF	TRBV9	.	TRBJ2-1	.
TGTGCCAGTAGCAAGCTAGCGGGAGCAGATACGCAGTATTTT	CASSKLAGADTQYF	TRBV19	few	TRBJ2-3	TRBD2
TGTGCCAGTAGTGCTGCAGGGCGGGGCAGCAATCAGCCCCAGCATTTT	CASSAAGRGSNQPQHF	TRBV19	.	TRBJ1-5	.
TGCGCCAGCAGCCCAAGGAGTGGGGACAATGAGCAGTTCTTC	CASSPRSGDNEQFF	TRBV5-1	.	TRBJ2-1	.